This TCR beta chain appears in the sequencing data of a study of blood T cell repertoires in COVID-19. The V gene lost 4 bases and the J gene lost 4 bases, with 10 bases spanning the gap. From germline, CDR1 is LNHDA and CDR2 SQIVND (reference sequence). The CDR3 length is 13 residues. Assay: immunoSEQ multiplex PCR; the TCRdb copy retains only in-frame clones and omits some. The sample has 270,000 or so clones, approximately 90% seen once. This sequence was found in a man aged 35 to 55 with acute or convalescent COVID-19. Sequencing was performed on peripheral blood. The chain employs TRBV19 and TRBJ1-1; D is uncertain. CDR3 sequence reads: CASSNQFPTEAFF. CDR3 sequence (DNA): TGTGCCAGTAGTAATCAGTTTCCCACTGAAGCTTTCTTT.